The TCR beta chain described here comes from a study of blood T cell repertoires in COVID-19. For the study at large: Samples taken during acute and convalescent COVID-19 were collected in the United States, Italy and Spain. PBMCs, B-cell-depleted T cells, or T cells were the source of the cDNA or gDNA that made up the material.

The germline V gene has CDR1 SQVTM and CDR2 ANQGSEA. This CDR3 is 14 amino acids long. The J segment lost 3 bases and the V segment lost 6 bases, leaving 2 bases of the junction unmatched. In the authors' methods: Quantification of nucleated cells was approximated via reference gene primer amplification. The data were produced by immunoSEQ multiplex PCR, yet TCRdb's version contains in-frame clones alone and is incomplete. For V, J and clone size, that table is used; D and trimming come from the DNA. Counted here are 120,000 to 150,000 clones, about 84% occurring once; the ten biggest clones make up roughly 13%.

V is TRBV29-1 and J is TRBJ1-6; 10 nucleotides agree with TRBD1. The sample taken for sequencing was peripheral blood. This receptor was obtained from a man in his 60s with active or convalescent COVID-19. The CDR3 DNA reads TGCAGCGTGAGGGACAGGGGCTATAATTCACCCCTCCACTTT. Protein sequence: CSVRDRGYNSPLHF.